These T cell receptor beta chains were read from a single sample in a study of CD8 T cells in ankylosing spondylitis. TCRdb reprocessed the 5' RACE reads via MiXCR and lists one record per CDR3 protein. The data contain more than 500,000 distinct CDR3 sequences, approximately 5.3% of them singletons. The sample comprised blood, either unsorted or a sorted T cell fraction (not recorded which). The origin of the receptors is a male donor with ankylosing spondylitis. The CDR3 runs from the conserved cysteine through the conserved F or W. The D gene is left open where the match is weak. Only part of the rows carry a size: once, few, many, or a class if the clone is expanded.

TRBV20-1,many,TRBJ1-2,NA,CSARVQGFGYTF,TGCAGTGCTAGAGTACAGGGCTTTGGCTACACCTTC
TRBV6-5,many,TRBJ2-5,NA,CASSSHDLGRETQYF,TGTGCCAGCAGTTCGCACGACTTGGGGAGGGAGACCCAGTACTTC
TRBV20-1,few,TRBJ1-4,NA,CCARDEGTPNSEKLFF,TGCTGTGCTAGAGATGAGGGGACACCCAACTCTGAAAAACTGTTTTTT
TRBV5-1,NA,TRBJ2-7,TRBD1,CASSLETGGGEQYF,TGCGCCAGCAGCTTGGAGACAGGGGGCGGCGAGCAGTACTTC
TRBV27,many,TRBJ2-7,TRBD2,CASGEGLAFYEQYF,TGTGCCAGCGGAGAGGGACTAGCATTCTACGAGCAGTACTTC
TRBV20-1,NA,TRBJ2-5,TRBD1,CSARDRDEETQYF,TGCAGTGCTAGGGACAGGGACGAAGAGACCCAGTACTTC
TRBV4-3,few,TRBJ2-3,NA,CASSLEWEDTQYF,TGCGCCAGCAGCCTCGAATGGGAAGATACGCAGTATTTT
TRBV9,NA,TRBJ2-1,NA,CASSGGARADEQFF,TGTGCCAGCAGCGGGGGGGCCCGAGCAGATGAGCAGTTCTTC
TRBV14,NA,TRBJ2-3,NA,CASSQARAVGFTQYF,TGTGCCAGCAGCCAAGCCAGGGCAGTTGGATTTACGCAGTATTTT
TRBV4-1,many,TRBJ1-3,NA,CASSLRTTPGNTIYF,TGCGCCAGCAGCCTTAGGACTACTCCCGGAAACACCATATATTTT
TRBV7-2,many,TRBJ1-1,NA,CASSLAWSMNTEAFF,TGTGCCAGCAGCTTAGCATGGAGTATGAACACTGAAGCTTTCTTT
TRBV5-1,many,TRBJ1-5,NA,CASSPGGDGGQPQHF,TGCGCCAGCAGCCCTGGGGGAGATGGGGGTCAGCCCCAGCATTTT
TRBV12-3/TRBV12-4,many,TRBJ1-2,NA,CASSPSRNANYGYTF,TGTGCCAGCAGTCCGAGTAGGAATGCTAACTATGGCTACACCTTC
TRBV7-2,many,TRBJ2-3,NA,CASSLISGNTQYF,TGTGCCAGCAGCTTAATCTCGGGAAATACGCAGTATTTT
TRBV9,many,TRBJ2-1,NA,CASSEGGARDNEQFF,TGTGCCAGCAGCGAGGGGGGGGCGAGGGACAATGAGCAGTTCTTC
TRBV11-2,many,TRBJ2-1,NA,CASSPGPRGYEQFF,TGTGCCAGCAGCCCGGGACCGCGCGGGTATGAGCAGTTCTTC
TRBV2,many,TRBJ1-4,NA,CASIPGRGGSTTNEKLFF,TGTGCCAGCATCCCTGGACGTGGGGGGAGTACAACTAATGAAAAACTGTTTTTT
TRBV15,many,TRBJ2-1,NA,CATSRGLGSSYNEQFF,TGTGCCACCAGCAGGGGCCTGGGCAGCTCCTACAATGAGCAGTTCTTC
TRBV7-2,many,TRBJ2-3,TRBD2,CASSPSGAGTDTQYF,TGTGCCAGCAGCCCTAGCGGGGCGGGCACAGATACGCAGTATTTT
TRBV6-6,many,TRBJ1-1,TRBD1,CASSDRDRLDF,TGTGCCAGCAGTGACAGGGACAGATTAGACTTT
TRBV7-2,many,TRBJ1-1,TRBD1,CASSQTGQAENTEAFF,TGTGCCAGCAGCCAGACGGGACAGGCGGAGAACACTGAAGCTTTCTTT
TRBV6-5,many,TRBJ2-3,TRBD2,CASSSTGLATDTQYF,TGTGCCAGCAGTTCCACCGGACTAGCGACAGATACGCAGTATTTT
TRBV10-3,many,TRBJ2-3,NA,CAVTPTTGGSDTQYF,TGTGCCGTCACACCGACGACCGGGGGATCAGATACGCAGTATTTT
TRBV5-1,many,TRBJ2-5,TRBD1,CASSFHYRGPQETQYF,TGCGCCAGCAGCTTTCACTACAGGGGGCCGCAAGAGACCCAGTACTTC
TRBV5-1,many,TRBJ1-2,TRBD1,CASSLAGTGNYGYTF,TGCGCCAGCAGCTTGGCCGGGACAGGGAACTATGGCTACACCTTC
TRBV4-3,many,TRBJ1-1,NA,CASSQAIWNTEAFF,TGCGCCAGCAGCCAAGCTATATGGAACACTGAAGCTTTCTTT
TRBV29-1,many,TRBJ2-2,TRBD2,CSASSGINTGELFF,TGCAGCGCCTCTAGCGGGATAAACACCGGGGAGCTGTTTTTT
TRBV11-2,few,TRBJ2-2,NA,CASSSPRGGGHGTGELFF,TGTGCCAGCAGCTCACCACGCGGGGGCGGCCATGGCACCGGGGAGCTGTTTTTT
TRBV5-1,many,TRBJ2-7,NA,CASSLGQSLPNEQYF,TGCGCCAGCAGCTTGGGACAGAGTCTCCCAAACGAGCAGTACTTC
TRBV7-9,NA,TRBJ2-7,NA,CASRPPPHRTSYEQYF,TGTGCCAGCAGACCCCCCCCACACAGGACCTCCTACGAGCAGTACTTC
TRBV18,few,TRBJ1-3,TRBD1,CASSPGQGARNTIYF,TGTGCCAGCTCACCTGGACAGGGGGCTCGAAACACCATATATTTT
TRBV4-3,many,TRBJ1-4,NA,CASSQETGNNEKLFF,TGCGCCAGCAGCCAAGAAACAGGGAATAATGAAAAACTGTTTTTT
TRBV11-1,many,TRBJ2-1,NA,CASSPKGVADREKGEQFF,TGTGCCAGCAGCCCCAAGGGGGTGGCGGACCGAGAGAAGGGTGAGCAGTTCTTC
TRBV11-2,many,TRBJ2-7,TRBD1,CASSIHRGSYEQYF,TGTGCCAGCAGCATCCACAGGGGGTCCTACGAGCAGTACTTC
TRBV18,few,TRBJ1-3,TRBD1,CASSPIPGQGSRRRGNTIYF,TGTGCCAGCTCACCTATACCGGGACAGGGGAGTCGACGACGGGGAAACACCATATATTTT
TRBV4-3,many,TRBJ1-2,TRBD1,CASSHIRPTGDRFGYTF,TGCGCCAGCAGCCACATCCGACCTACAGGGGACCGCTTCGGCTACACCTTC
TRBV20-1,NA,TRBJ1-4,NA,CSARGNSNEKLFF,TGCAGCGCTCGGGGGAATTCTAATGAAAAACTGTTTTTT
TRBV28,many,TRBJ2-6,NA,CASRSPGGANVLTF,TGTGCCAGCAGATCCCCCGGTGGGGCCAACGTCCTGACTTTC
TRBV5-1,many,TRBJ2-5,TRBD2,CASSLAPMAGEETQYF,TGCGCCAGCAGCTTGGCCCCCATGGCGGGGGAAGAGACCCAGTACTTC
TRBV7-6,many,TRBJ2-5,NA,CASSYGIRETQYF,TGTGCCAGCAGCTACGGGATTCGAGAGACCCAGTACTTC
TRBV29-1,many,TRBJ1-2,NA,CSVSGTEVVGYTF,TGCAGCGTGTCCGGGACGGAGGTTGTTGGCTACACCTTC
TRBV5-1,many,TRBJ1-5,NA,CASSFYSGPNQPQHF,TGCGCCAGCAGCTTTTATTCAGGGCCGAATCAGCCCCAGCATTTT
TRBV20-1,many,TRBJ2-4,TRBD2,CSAISGAKNIQYF,TGCAGTGCTATTAGCGGGGCCAAAAACATTCAGTACTTC
TRBV12-3/TRBV12-4,many,TRBJ2-1,TRBD1,CASSSRDRGYEQFF,TGTGCCAGCAGTTCCCGGGACAGGGGTTATGAGCAGTTCTTC